In its sample, the clone carrying this TCR beta chain was seen a few times. This entry comes from a study of OX40 agonist ivuxolimab in advanced cancers. Only in-frame clones appear in the TCRdb table, and some are missing; sequencing was by immunoSEQ multiplex PCR. The sample lists about 13,000 clones; around 67% were seen once. The sequenced sample was CD4+ or CD8+ T cells sorted from blood, obtained in a trial of the OX40 agonist ivuxolimab. The origin of this receptor is an adult with an advanced solid tumor such as melanoma, head and neck, liver or kidney cancer.

As DNA, the CDR3 is TGTGCCAGCACCGGCTCGGGGGCCTACTCCTACGAGCAGTACTTC. Translated: CASTGSGAYSYEQYF. This chain connects TRBV2 to TRBJ2-7; D might be TRBD1 or TRBD2, each matching 6 bases. The CDR3 has 15 amino acids. V lost 7 bases and J 0 bases, leaving 16 bases between the germline ends. Looked up from germline, CDR1 is SNHLY and CDR2 is FYNNEI.